This TCR beta chain was obtained from a study of T-cell memory formation after mild COVID-19. This clonotype was counted many times. What it binds is not known. CDR1 SGHTA and CDR2 FQGNSA come from the germline V gene. Deletions cut 3 bases from V and 1 base from J, with 5 bases between. The CDR3 has 13 residues. TCRdb processed the 5' RACE reads anew with MiXCR; each CDR3 protein has one entry. Found here are approximately 48,000 distinct CDR3 sequences, about 7.3% of them singletons; the top ten hold roughly 1.5%. Study conclusions and caveats: The study found contracting CD4+ clones mainly in CM and EM and contracting CD8+ clones in EMRA.

The sequencing input was PBMCs or a T cell subset sorted from them (not recorded which). The source of this sequence is a man younger than 35 who had mild COVID-19 (a few samples of this study predate the infection). Cell type and time point are not known. The chain employs TRBV7-2 and TRBJ2-3; D possibly corresponds to TRBD1 (5 bases). Here the CDR3 DNA reads TGTGCCAGCAGCTTCAGGGGCACAGATACGCAGTATTTT. Protein: CASSFRGTDTQYF. Full variable domain (remainder filled in from reference TRBV7-2 and TRBJ2-3): GAGVSQSPSNKVTEKGKDVELRCDPISGHTALYWYRQSLGQGLEFLIYFQGNSAPDKSGLPSDRFSAERTGGSVSTLTIQRTQQEDSAVYLCASSFRGTDTQYFGPGTRLTVL.